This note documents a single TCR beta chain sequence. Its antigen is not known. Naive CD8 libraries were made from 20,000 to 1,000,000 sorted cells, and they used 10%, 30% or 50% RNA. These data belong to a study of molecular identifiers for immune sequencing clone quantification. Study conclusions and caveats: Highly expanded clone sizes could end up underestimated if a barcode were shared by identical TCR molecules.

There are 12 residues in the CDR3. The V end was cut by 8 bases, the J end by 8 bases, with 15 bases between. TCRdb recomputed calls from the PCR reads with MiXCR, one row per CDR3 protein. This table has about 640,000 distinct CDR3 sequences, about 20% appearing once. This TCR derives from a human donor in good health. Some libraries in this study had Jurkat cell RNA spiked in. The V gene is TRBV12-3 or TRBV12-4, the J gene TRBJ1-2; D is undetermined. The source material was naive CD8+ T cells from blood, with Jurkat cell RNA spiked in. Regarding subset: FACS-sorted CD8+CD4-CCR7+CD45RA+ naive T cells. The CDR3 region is CASCGDEYGYTF. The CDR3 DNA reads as TGTGCCAGCTGTGGGGATGAGTACGGCTACACCTTC.